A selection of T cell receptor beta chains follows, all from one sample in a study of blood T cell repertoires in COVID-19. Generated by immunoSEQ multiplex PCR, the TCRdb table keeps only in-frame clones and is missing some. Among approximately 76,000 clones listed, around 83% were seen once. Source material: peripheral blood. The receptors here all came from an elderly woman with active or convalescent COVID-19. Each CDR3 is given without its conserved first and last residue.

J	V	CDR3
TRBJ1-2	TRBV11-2	ASSLTGVSYT
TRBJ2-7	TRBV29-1	SVDFYRGTGSHEQY
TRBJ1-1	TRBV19	ASSMPPGSEAF
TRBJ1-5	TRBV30	AWSRTVNQPQH
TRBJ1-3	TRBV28	ASSFLTVSSGNTIY
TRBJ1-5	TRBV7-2	ASSLTGQGYQPQH
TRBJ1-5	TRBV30	AWRGQGIWNQPQH
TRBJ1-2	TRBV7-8	ASSPRPPGQSNYGYT
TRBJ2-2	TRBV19	ASIRTSGGAWNTGELF
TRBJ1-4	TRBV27	ASRRSGVNEKLF
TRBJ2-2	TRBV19	ASSIYRGRKNTGELF
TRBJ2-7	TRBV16	ASSHYTGYEQY
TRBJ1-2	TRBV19	ASSLQANPNYGYT
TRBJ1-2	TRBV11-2	ASSLGPLRTEIRDYGYT
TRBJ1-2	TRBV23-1	ASSHGAVGRGYGYT
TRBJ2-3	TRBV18	ASTDRTNTDTQY
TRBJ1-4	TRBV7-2	ASSSRTAEKLF
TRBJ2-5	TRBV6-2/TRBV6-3	ASSSQRGVGETQY
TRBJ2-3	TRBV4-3	ASSLGTVYMPDTQY
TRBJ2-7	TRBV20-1	SATEGTPNSYEQY
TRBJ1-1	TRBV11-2	ASSPGTEAF
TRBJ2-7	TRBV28	ASSGRGYEQY
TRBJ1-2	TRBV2	ASSVALMMEYT
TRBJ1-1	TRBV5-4	ATRVQTTNTEAF
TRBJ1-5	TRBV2	ASSEGQNHQPQH
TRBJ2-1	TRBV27	ASSPWTGKWGYNEQF
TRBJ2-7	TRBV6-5	ASRSGVTYEQY
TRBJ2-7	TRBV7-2	ASSGTSGYEQY
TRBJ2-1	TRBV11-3	ASSTLAGGDNEQF
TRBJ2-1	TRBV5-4	ASSPQGMGNEQF
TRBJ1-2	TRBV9	ASTEGDRDYGYT
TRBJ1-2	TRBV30	AWSIGNGYT
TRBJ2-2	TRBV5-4	ASSLGTSLNTGELF
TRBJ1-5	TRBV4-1	ASSQDGNQPQH
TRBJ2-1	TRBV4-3	ASSQELADYNEQF
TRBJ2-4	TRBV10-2	ARRTENIQY
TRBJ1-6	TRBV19	ASSIDHWAGSPLH
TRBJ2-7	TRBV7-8	ASSFGTSGGISYEQY
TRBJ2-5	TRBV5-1	ASSSYQGARVETQY
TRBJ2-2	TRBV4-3	ASRSSGVNTGELF
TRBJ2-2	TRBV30	AVGVIVGGANTGELF
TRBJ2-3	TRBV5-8	ASSSTGVGTDTQY
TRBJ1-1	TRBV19	ASRHRGRWEETEAF
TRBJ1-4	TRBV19	ASKNYNEKLF
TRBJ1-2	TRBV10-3	AISDPDRSHGYT
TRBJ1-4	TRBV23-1	ASSPANLGPVSGALGKTNEKLF
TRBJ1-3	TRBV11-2	ASSFRTASGNTIY
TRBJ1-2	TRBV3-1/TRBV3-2	ASSPDRDYGYT
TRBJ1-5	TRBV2	ASSDWAEKQPQH
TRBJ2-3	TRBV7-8	ASSQLAGATDTQY
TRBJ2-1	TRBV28	ASSRRQWEQF
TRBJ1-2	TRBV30	AWSRDSIGGYT
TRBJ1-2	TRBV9	ASSVAPDRVGGYT
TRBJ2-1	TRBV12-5	ASGLNPGFQF
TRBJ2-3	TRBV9	ASSVGLAPSTDTQY